This TCR beta chain comes out of a study of T cell responses to AZD1222 COVID-19 vaccine. The V end lost 7 bases, the J end lost 5 bases, and 5 bases lay between the germline ends. The CDR3 sequence is 10 residues long. Data came from immunoSEQ multiplex PCR; TCRdb stores just in-frame clones and leaves some out. The table has more than 100,000 clones, approximately 92% seen once; the top ten hold 6% to 9%. The V call is TRBV12-3 or TRBV12-4, the J call TRBJ1-2; D not resolved. The clonotype comes from an adult who received the AZD1222 COVID-19 vaccine. This material consisted of peripheral blood, taken 28 days after the second AZD1222 dose. The CDR3 nucleotides are TGTGCCAGCAAGGGATATGGCTACACCTTC. Translated, it gives CASKGYGYTF.